Below, 30 T cell receptor beta chains from the same sample are listed, as sequenced in a study of shared clonotypes between healthy human individuals. Produced via immunoSEQ multiplex PCR; TCRdb's table is partial and in-frame only. The sample has 2 million to 3 million clones, under 95% seen once. The sample consisted of naive CD4+ T cells from PBMCs. The subset: CD45RA+ positively selected. These receptors were taken from a man between 18 and 29 years old in good health. Some clones in this sample may be carry-over from other donors' samples.

The V and J genes are TRBV19 and TRBJ1-3; D gene uncertain. The CDR3 contains 15 residues. V lost 5 bases to trimming and J lost 3 bases, with 14 bases between them. CDR1 LNHDA and CDR2 SQIVND come from the germline V gene (reference sequence). This CDR3 is CASSATTMVGNTIYF. The CDR3 nucleotides are TGTGCCAGTAGTGCGACCACTATGGTTGGAAACACCATATATTTT. Looking up the rest from reference TRBV19 and TRBJ1-3 gives the full variable domain: DGGITQSPKYLFRKEGQNVTLSCEQNLNHDAMYWYRQDPGQGLRLIYYSQIVNDFQKGDIAEGYSVSREKKESFPLTVTSAQKNPTAFYLCASSATTMVGNTIYFGEGSWLTVV.

With respect to this clone: The sample has other DNA sequences that encode this CDR3 too. The chain has TRBV5-1 and TRBJ1-2; D is uncertain. Germline V gene data show CDR1 as SGHRS and CDR2 as YFSETQ. The CDR3 has 13 residues. V was shortened by 4 bases and J by 4 bases, with 11 bases between the two germline ends. The CDR3 coding sequence is TGCGCCAGCAGCCTCGGACGGGGCTATGGCTACACCTTC. Translation gives CASSLGRGYGYTF.

The CDR3: CATSRDLAGGGTQYF. The CDR3 nucleotides read TGTGCCACCAGCAGAGATCTAGCGGGAGGAGGGACCCAGTACTTC. This chain connects TRBV15 to TRBJ2-5; 11 bases agree with TRBD2. The CDR3 loop spans 15 amino acids. Trimming at V came to 0 bases and at J to 7 bases, leaving 4 bases not matched to a gene. Germline CDR1 LNHNV, CDR2 YYDKDF (reference sequence).

This clone was seen just once. The identical CDR3 is also encoded by other nucleotide sequences in the sample. V is TRBV27 and J is TRBJ2-1; 11 positions agree with TRBD2. The CDR3 has 15 residues. Germline V CDR1 and CDR2: MNHEY, SMNVEV (reference sequence). V lost 2 bases, J lost 8 bases, and 5 bases stayed unmatched. The CDR3 here is CASSLLGLAGDEQFF. DNA of the CDR3: TGTGCCAGCAGTTTACTCGGACTAGCGGGCGATGAGCAGTTCTTC.

The CDR3: CASSLIGLAVNQETQYF. The CDR3 DNA follows: TGTGCCAGCAGCTTGATCGGTCTAGCGGTAAACCAAGAGACCCAGTACTTC. The chain joins TRBV5-5 to TRBJ2-5, with TRBD2 identical over 7 bases. Germline CDR1 and CDR2: SGHKS and YYEKEE (reference sequence). The CDR3 covers 17 residues. The V gene end was trimmed by 1 base and the J gene end by 0 bases; junction bases not matched to a gene: 9. Variable domain in full (rest from reference TRBV5-5 and TRBJ2-5): DAGVTQSPTHLIKTRGQQVTLRCSPISGHKSVSWYQQVLGQGPQFIFQYYEKEERGRGNFPDRFSARQFPNYSSELNVNALLLGDSALYLCASSLIGLAVNQETQYFGPGTRLLVL.

The V call is TRBV7-8, the J call TRBJ1-4; TRBD1 aligns across 8 bases. The germline V gene encodes CDR1 SGHVS and CDR2 FQNEAQ. The CDR3 covers 15 residues. V lost 2 bases to trimming and J lost 8 bases; unmatched junction nucleotides: 7. Written as DNA, the CDR3 is TGTGCCAGCAGCTTAAGGTTGACAGGGGACGAAAAACTGTTTTTT. It specifies CASSLRLTGDEKLFF.

The V and J genes are TRBV6-9 and TRBJ2-1, with D possibly TRBD1 on 5 matching bases. Germline CDR1 is MNHGY and CDR2 is SVAAGI. CDR3 size: 15 residues. V shed 3 bases and J shed 0 bases, with 9 bases lying between them. As DNA, the CDR3 is TGTGCCAGCAGTTACCGACAGAGCTCCTACAATGAGCAGTTCTTC. It specifies CASSYRQSSYNEQFF.

The genes are TRBV10-3 and TRBJ2-1; 12 nucleotides line up with TRBD2. The CDR3 has 16 amino acids. Germline lookup yields CDR1 ENHRY and CDR2 SYGVKD. J lost 3 bases, V lost 4 bases, and 4 bases had no gene match. CDR3 in amino acids: CAISGMTSGSYNEQFF. CDR3 nucleotides: TGTGCCATCAGTGGGATGACTAGCGGGAGCTACAATGAGCAGTTCTTC.

The chain recombines TRBV6-6 with TRBJ1-1; perhaps TRBD1 as D (6 bases). Germline V gives CDR1 MNHNY, CDR2 SVGAGI (reference sequence). The germline V and J ends were trimmed by 5 bases and 4 bases, with 11 bases remaining between them. This CDR3 has 13 amino acids. CDR3 amino acids: CASSPRGFTEAFF. Written as DNA, the CDR3 is TGTGCCAGCAGTCCCAGGGGATTCACTGAAGCTTTCTTT.

This chain uses TRBV19 with TRBJ2-1; 8 bases agree with TRBD2. The CDR3 extends over 17 amino acids. V was pared by 5 bases and J by 3 bases, with 12 bases of the junction left unmatched. Germline CDR1 LNHDA, CDR2 SQIVND (reference sequence). CDR3 residues: CASSPRSTSVNYNEQFF. CDR3 bases: TGTGCCAGTAGTCCGCGGTCGACTAGCGTCAACTACAATGAGCAGTTCTTC.

This chain joins TRBV2 and TRBJ2-2; 10 bases match TRBD2. CDR3 size: 17 residues. Germline-derived CDR1 and CDR2 are SNHLY and FYNNEI. J was trimmed by 7 bases and V by 6 bases; bases with no gene match: 14. Here the CDR3 DNA reads TGTGCCAGCAGCGGCATCGCGTCTAGCGGGAGTTTCGGGGAGCTGTTTTTT. Protein: CASSGIASSGSFGELFF.

The rearrangement joins TRBV19 to TRBJ1-2, with D maybe TRBD1 (6 bases). This CDR3 comprises 14 residues. Per the germline V gene, CDR1 is LNHDA and CDR2 is SQIVND (reference sequence). The ends were cut back, 5 bases at V and 6 bases at J, with 16 bases in the middle. The CDR3 is CASSYRAVTDGYTF. The DNA for the CDR3 is TGTGCCAGTAGTTACAGGGCGGTTACGGATGGCTACACCTTC. Together with reference TRBV19 and TRBJ1-2, the CDR3 gives the full variable domain: DGGITQSPKYLFRKEGQNVTLSCEQNLNHDAMYWYRQDPGQGLRLIYYSQIVNDFQKGDIAEGYSVSREKKESFPLTVTSAQKNPTAFYLCASSYRAVTDGYTFGSGTRLTVV.

Regarding this clone: Additional DNA sequences in this sample encode the identical CDR3. The CDR3 protein is CASSYSALAGETQYF. The CDR3 DNA is TGTGCCAGCAGTTACTCGGCTCTAGCCGGGGAGACCCAGTACTTC. The chain links TRBV6-6 to TRBJ2-5; D is possibly TRBD2 (5 bases). Germline loops: CDR1 MNHNY, CDR2 SVGAGI (reference sequence). The V gene lost 0 bases and the J gene lost 5 bases, with 13 bases spanning the gap. The CDR3 covers 15 residues.

V and J are TRBV6-1 and TRBJ1-2, with 12 positions matching TRBD1. The CDR3 contains 15 residues. The ends lost 8 bases at V and 8 bases at J; junction bases unmatched: 12. Germline CDR1 and CDR2: MNHNS and SASEGT. This chain's CDR3 is CASGTGGAGLRGYTF. The DNA of the CDR3 is TGTGCCAGCGGGACAGGGGGCGCAGGATTGAGGGGCTACACCTTC.

The rearrangement joins TRBV6-1 to TRBJ2-1; D remains unclear. Germline CDR1 is MNHNS and CDR2 is SASEGT. V was pared by 4 bases and J by 5 bases, with 6 bases between. The CDR3 covers 12 residues. This chain's CDR3 is CASSGWNNEQFF. The CDR3 coding sequence is TGTGCCAGCAGTGGCTGGAACAATGAGCAGTTCTTC.

The chain carries TRBV25-1 and TRBJ1-6; D is ambiguous. Germline values: CDR1 MGHDK, CDR2 SYGVNS. The ends were cut back, 5 bases at V and 14 bases at J, with 19 bases in the middle. The CDR3 sequence is 14 residues long. CDR3 DNA: TGTGCCAGCAGTATTCGTGGCACCCCCTCCACCCTCCACTTT. Its translation: CASSIRGTPSTLHF.

The chain has TRBV19 and TRBJ1-4, with TRBD1 identical over 10 bases. In germline, CDR1 is LNHDA, CDR2 SQIVND (reference sequence). With V trimmed by 4 bases and J by 7 bases, 3 bases remained unmatched. The CDR3 consists of 14 residues. The CDR3 protein is CASSKTGGPEKLFF. The CDR3 coding sequence is TGTGCCAGTAGTAAGACAGGGGGCCCTGAAAAACTGTTTTTT.

The gene calls are TRBV5-1 and TRBJ2-5, with D possibly TRBD2 on 5 matching bases. The V end was cut by 4 bases, the J end by 5 bases, with 15 bases between. Germline-derived CDR1 and CDR2 are SGHRS and YFSETQ. CDR3 length: 14 amino acids. CDR3 amino acids: CASSGGLAVETQYF. The DNA of the CDR3 is TGCGCCAGCAGCGGTGGACTTGCTGTCGAGACCCAGTACTTC.

V gene TRBV7-9 combines with J gene TRBJ2-1; 7 positions match TRBD2. The CDR3 sequence is 16 residues long. The V and J ends lost 2 bases and 1 base, in that order; junction bases with no gene match: 5. Germline V gene data show CDR1 as SEHNR and CDR2 as FQNEAQ (reference sequence). CDR3 sequence (DNA): TGTGCCAGCAGCTTATGGCTAGCGGATTCCTACAATGAGCAGTTCTTC. It yields the protein CASSLWLADSYNEQFF.

V and J are TRBV7-8 and TRBJ1-5; unclear D gene. Trimming took off 1 base at V and 0 bases at J, with 10 bases between the two ends. Germline CDR1 reads SGHVS; CDR2 reads FQNEAQ. The CDR3 contains 16 residues. CDR3 region: CASSLEPESSNQPQHF. DNA of the CDR3: TGTGCCAGCAGCTTAGAACCGGAGTCTAGCAATCAGCCCCAGCATTTT.

The rearrangement links TRBV7-8 to TRBJ1-5; 9 bases line up with TRBD1. The junction had 6 bases not matched to a gene; V was cut back by 2 bases and J by 7 bases. Germline CDR1 is SGHVS and CDR2 is FQNEAQ. The CDR3 runs to 15 residues. Here the CDR3 DNA reads TGTGCCAGCAGCTTATCACAGGGGGCAGGGCAGCCCCAGCATTTT. It translates to CASSLSQGAGQPQHF.

CDR3 residues: CASSRGTAEAFF. The CDR3 DNA follows: TGTGCCAGCAGTCGGGGGACGGCTGAAGCTTTCTTT. V gene TRBV6-6 combines with J gene TRBJ1-1; a weak D match, TRBD1 (5 bases). CDR3 length: 12 amino acids. Deletions cut 5 bases from V and 6 bases from J, with 10 bases between. Germline-derived CDR1 and CDR2 are MNHNY and SVGAGI (reference sequence).

Worth noting for this clone: The sample has other DNA sequences that encode this CDR3 too. The chain recombines TRBV5-1 with TRBJ1-1; possibly TRBD1 for D (5 bases). This CDR3 region has 14 residues. Trimming removed 4 bases at V and 1 base at J, with 11 bases between. CDR1 is SGHRS, CDR2 YFSETQ, per germline. The CDR3 DNA reads TGCGCCAGCAGCGCGGGACCGCCGAACACTGAAGCTTTCTTT. It yields the protein CASSAGPPNTEAFF. Full variable domain (outside the CDR3, taken from reference TRBV5-1 and TRBJ1-1): KAGVTQTPRYLIKTRGQQVTLSCSPISGHRSVSWYQQTPGQGLQFLFEYFSETQRNKGNFPGRFSGRQFSNSRSEMNVSTLELGDSALYLCASSAGPPNTEAFFGQGTRLTVV.

The rearrangement uses TRBV28 and TRBJ2-3; 9 nucleotides match TRBD1. The CDR3 contains 16 residues. Germline V gene sequence: CDR1 MDHEN, CDR2 SYDVKM. J was trimmed by 4 bases and V by 5 bases; bases with no gene match: 10. The CDR3 is CASSIPGQGLADTQYF. For the CDR3, the DNA is TGTGCCAGCAGTATACCAGGACAGGGGCTTGCAGATACGCAGTATTTT.

The CDR3 DNA sequence: TGTGCCAGCAGCTACCAGTGGACTAGACGGGCCTACAATGAGCAGTTCTTC. It yields the protein CASSYQWTRRAYNEQFF. The gene calls are TRBV7-2 and TRBJ2-1, with TRBD2 identical over 7 bases. This CDR3 spans 17 amino acids. The ends lost 4 bases at V and 2 bases at J; junction bases unmatched: 11. Germline V gives CDR1 SGHTA, CDR2 FQGNSA.

The V and J genes are TRBV5-1 and TRBJ2-1, with TRBD1 matching over 8 bases. There are 11 residues in the CDR3. Germline CDR1 and CDR2: SGHRS and YFSETQ. V gave up 3 bases and J gave up 10 bases; unmatched junction bases: 0. The CDR3 DNA follows: TGCGCCAGCAGCTGGGACAGGGAGCAGTTCTTC. Translated: CASSWDREQFF. The full variable domain, in which reference TRBV5-1 and TRBJ2-1 provide the parts outside the CDR3, is KAGVTQTPRYLIKTRGQQVTLSCSPISGHRSVSWYQQTPGQGLQFLFEYFSETQRNKGNFPGRFSGRQFSNSRSEMNVSTLELGDSALYLCASSWDREQFFGPGTRLTVL.

This rearrangement joins TRBV11-1 to TRBJ2-7, with 7 bases that match TRBD2. Germline V gives CDR1 SGHAT, CDR2 FQDESV (reference sequence). The CDR3 length is 14 residues. The V and J ends lost 5 bases and 4 bases, in that order; junction bases with no gene match: 8. CDR3: CASSPPGGVYEQYF. CDR3 coding DNA: TGTGCCAGCAGCCCCCCGGGGGGTGTTTACGAGCAGTACTTC.

The CDR3 sequence is CASSRGTEAYNEQFF. The DNA for the CDR3 is TGCGCCAGCAGTCGCGGGACAGAAGCCTACAATGAGCAGTTCTTC. The chain is built from TRBV5-1 and TRBJ2-1, with D tentatively TRBD1 (7 bases). Germline V lookup: CDR1 SGHRS, CDR2 YFSETQ. Trimming shortened V by 5 bases and J by 2 bases, and 14 bases separated the two germline ends. The CDR3 is made up of 15 amino acids.

The CDR3 DNA reads TGTGCCAGCAGCTCACTTATTGGGGGGGTGGGTCAGCCCCAGCATTTT. Its protein is CASSSLIGGVGQPQHF. This chain connects TRBV4-2 to TRBJ1-5, with D possibly TRBD1 on 5 matching bases. Germline V lookup: CDR1 LGHNA, CDR2 YNFKEQ. The CDR3 has 16 residues. Trimming stripped 5 bases from V and 6 bases from J, with 20 bases between.

Notes on this clone: Mismatch with germline at one junction end may stem from a read error. This rearrangement joins TRBV5-4 to TRBJ1-2; D unresolved. Looked up from germline, CDR1 is SGHNT and CDR2 is YYREEE (reference sequence). The length of the CDR3 is 14 residues. The CDR3 sequence is CASSLGGQAYGYTF. In DNA, the CDR3 is TGTGCCAGCAGTTTGGGCGGCCAAGCGTATGGCTACACCTTC.